Below, 7 T cell receptor beta chains from the same sample are listed, as sequenced in a study of blood T cells in healthy people across ages. The use of a sample-barcoded 5' primer and a J-beta primer mix characterized a second PCR of about 7 to 12 cycles. TCRdb reanalysed the 5' RACE reads using MiXCR and keeps one entry per CDR3 protein. The table includes hundreds of thousands of distinct CDR3 sequences, approximately 30% detected once. The sample consisted of blood. Every receptor here comes from a woman over 75 in good health.

This clonotype was detected ten times or more. This rearrangement joins TRBV7-9 to TRBJ2-7; D may be TRBD1 (5 bases). This CDR3 is 15 amino acids long. V was cut by 0 bases and J by 2 bases, with 11 bases left in between. The germline V gene has CDR1 SEHNR and CDR2 FQNEAQ (reference sequence). The CDR3 loop is CASSLAGAGPYEQYF. CDR3 sequence (DNA): TGTGCCAGCAGCTTAGCGGGCGCAGGGCCCTACGAGCAGTACTTC. The entire variable domain, with the rest obtained from reference TRBV7-9 and TRBJ2-7, is as follows: DTGVSQNPRHKITKRGQNVTFRCDPISEHNRLYWYRQTLGQGPEFLTYFQNEAQLEKSRLLSDRFSAERPKGSFSTLEIQRTEQGDSAMYLCASSLAGAGPYEQYFGPGTRLTVT.

The rearrangement links TRBV12-3 or TRBV12-4 to TRBJ2-5, with 7 bases identical to TRBD2. The ends lost 5 bases at V and 4 bases at J; junction bases unmatched: 7. This CDR3 contains 14 residues. This CDR3 reads CASSPPWEGETQYF. Written as DNA, the CDR3 is TGTGCCAGCAGTCCCCCCTGGGAGGGAGAGACCCAGTACTTC.

This clonotype appeared many times. This chain joins TRBV7-3 and TRBJ2-3, with TRBD2 matching over 10 bases. V gave up 2 bases and J gave up 3 bases; unmatched junction bases: 5. This CDR3 has 16 residues. Germline V gene data show CDR1 as SGHTA and CDR2 as FQGTGA. The CDR3 DNA follows: TGTGCCAGCAGCTTATTGGGTAGCGGGGGGACAGATACGCAGTATTTT. Translating it yields CASSLLGSGGTDTQYF.

Concerning this clonotype: A much bigger clone sits one base away, suggesting this may be a read error. This chain connects TRBV3-1 to TRBJ2-1; D is unclear. The CDR3 covers 14 residues. The germline V gene encodes CDR1 LGHDT and CDR2 YNNKEL (reference sequence). V was cut by 1 base and J by 10 bases, with 14 bases left in between. The DNA of the CDR3 is TGTGCCAGCAGCCAAGTACAGCTATCCTACGAGCAGTTCTTC. Encoded protein: CASSQVQLSYEQFF.

A note on this clonotype: A much larger clone differs from this one at a single base, so this may be a read error. The chain employs TRBV6-1 and TRBJ1-5; D is ambiguous. Deletions cut 4 bases from V and 7 bases from J, with 20 bases between. In germline, CDR1 is MNHNS, CDR2 SASEGT. The CDR3 totals 16 residues. The CDR3 spells CASSGSAPGFGQPQHF. DNA of the CDR3: TGTGCCAGCAGTGGGTCGGCCCCCGGTTTCGGCCAGCCCCAGCATTTT.

The chain has TRBV20-1 and TRBJ2-7, with TRBD1 matching 7 bases. J lost 2 bases, V lost 3 bases, and 4 bases had no gene match. The CDR3 consists of 13 residues. Germline-derived CDR1 and CDR2 are DFQATT and SNEGSKA (reference sequence). CDR3 nucleotide sequence: TGCAGTGCTAGGGGGACAGACGCCTACGAGCAGTACTTC. Translating gives CSARGTDAYEQYF.

With respect to this clonotype: Likely a read error: the CDR3 ends without its conserved phenylalanine or tryptophan. The chain couples TRBV5-1 to TRBJ2-5, with a weak D call TRBD2 (6 bases). Trimming took 5 bases from V and 2 from J, leaving 7 bases between them. The CDR3 is made up of 12 amino acids. Germline CDR1 reads SGHRS; CDR2 reads YFSETQ. The CDR3: CASRLAQETQYI. The CDR3 nucleotides are TGCGCCAGCAGACTAGCTCAAGAGACCCAGTACATA.